The TCR beta chain described here comes from a study of beta chain features in type 1 diabetes. Whole-study findings and limits: These data did not resolve whether HLA type affects TCRB rearrangement.

Per the germline V gene, CDR1 is MDHEN and CDR2 is SYDVKM. V was clipped by 6 bases and J by 3 bases, with 12 bases between them. The CDR3 is 13 residues long. Cell sorting via CD45RO/CCR7/CD25/CD127/CD95/CD27 was performed to obtain CD4+ naive, central memory, regulatory and stem cell-like memory cells. The whole isolated RNA underwent reverse transcription, so sequencing captured expressed TCRB transcripts. Profiling relied on immunoSEQ multiplex PCR, and the TCRdb table lists in-frame clones only, not all of them. The data hold under 250,000 clones, with roughly 11% observed a single time. A remark on this clone: The antigen is not known.

The chain uses TRBV28 and TRBJ2-7; D ambiguous. The sequenced material came from central memory CD4+ T cells from blood. The TCR was taken from a man in his late teens or twenties in good health. The DNA of the CDR3 is TGTGCCAGCAGGCCCGGACCGTTCTACGAGCAGTACTTC. The encoded protein is CASRPGPFYEQYF.